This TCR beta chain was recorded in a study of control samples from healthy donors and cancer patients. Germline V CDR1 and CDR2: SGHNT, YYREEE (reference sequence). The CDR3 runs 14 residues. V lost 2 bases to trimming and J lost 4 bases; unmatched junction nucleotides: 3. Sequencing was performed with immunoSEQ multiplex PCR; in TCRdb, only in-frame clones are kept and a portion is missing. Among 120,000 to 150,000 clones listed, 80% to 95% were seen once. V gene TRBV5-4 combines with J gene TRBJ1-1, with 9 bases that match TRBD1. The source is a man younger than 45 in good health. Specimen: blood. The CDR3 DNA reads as TGTGCCAGCAGCTTAGGGACAGGGTCCACTGAAGCTTTCTTT. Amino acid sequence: CASSLGTGSTEAFF.